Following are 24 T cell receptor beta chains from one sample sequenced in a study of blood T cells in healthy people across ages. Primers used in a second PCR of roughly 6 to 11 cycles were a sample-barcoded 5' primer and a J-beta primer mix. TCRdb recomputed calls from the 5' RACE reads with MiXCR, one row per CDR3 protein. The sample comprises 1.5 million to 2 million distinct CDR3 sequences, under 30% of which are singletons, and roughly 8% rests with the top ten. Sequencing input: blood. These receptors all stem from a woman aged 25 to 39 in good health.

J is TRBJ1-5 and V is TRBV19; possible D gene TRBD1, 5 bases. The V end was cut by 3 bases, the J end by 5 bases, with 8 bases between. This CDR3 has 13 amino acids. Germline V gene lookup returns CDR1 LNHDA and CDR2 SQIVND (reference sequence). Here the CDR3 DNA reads TGTGCCAGTAGTATTTTGGGGGATCAGCCCCAGCATTTT. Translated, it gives CASSILGDQPQHF.

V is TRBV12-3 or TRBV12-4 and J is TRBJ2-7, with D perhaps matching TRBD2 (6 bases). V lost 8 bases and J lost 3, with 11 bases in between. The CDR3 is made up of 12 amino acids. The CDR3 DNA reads TGTGCCAGCGGAAGGAGGGACTACGAGCAGTACTTC. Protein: CASGRRDYEQYF.

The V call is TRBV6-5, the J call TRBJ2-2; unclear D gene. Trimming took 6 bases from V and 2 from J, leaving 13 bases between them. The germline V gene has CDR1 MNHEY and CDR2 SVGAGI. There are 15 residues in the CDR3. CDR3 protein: CASRTLWGNTGELFF. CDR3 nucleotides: TGTGCCAGCAGGACCCTCTGGGGAAACACCGGGGAGCTGTTTTTT.

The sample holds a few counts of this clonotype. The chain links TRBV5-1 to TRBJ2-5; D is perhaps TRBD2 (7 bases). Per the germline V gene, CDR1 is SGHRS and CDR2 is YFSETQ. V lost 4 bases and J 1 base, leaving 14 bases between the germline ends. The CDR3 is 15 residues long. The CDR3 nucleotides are TGCGCCAGCAGCGGTAACGGGGGGCTCCAAGAGACCCAGTACTTC. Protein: CASSGNGGLQETQYF.

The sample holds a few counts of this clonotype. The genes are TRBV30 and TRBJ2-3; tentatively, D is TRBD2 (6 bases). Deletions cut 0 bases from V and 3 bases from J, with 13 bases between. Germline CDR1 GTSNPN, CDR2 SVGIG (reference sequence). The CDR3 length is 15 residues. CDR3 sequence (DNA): TGTGCCTGGAGTGTTGGGGGGTATGATACAGATACGCAGTATTTT. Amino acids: CAWSVGGYDTDTQYF.

In DNA form, the CDR3 reads TGCAGCGTTGTGGAGGGGTCGACAGATACGCAGTATTTT. Amino acid sequence: CSVVEGSTDTQYF. The gene calls are TRBV29-1 and TRBJ2-3; D might be TRBD2 (6 bases). Trimming removed 4 bases at V and 3 bases at J, with 11 bases between. Germline V gives CDR1 SQVTM, CDR2 ANQGSEA. CDR3 length: 13 residues.

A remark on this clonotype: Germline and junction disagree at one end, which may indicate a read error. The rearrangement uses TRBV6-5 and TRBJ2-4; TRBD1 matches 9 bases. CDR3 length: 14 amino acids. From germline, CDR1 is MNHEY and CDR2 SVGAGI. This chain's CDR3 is CASSNRDRDFEQDF. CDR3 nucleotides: TGTGCCAGCAGCAACCGGGACAGGGATTTCGAGCAGGACTTC.

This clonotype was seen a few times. The DNA for the CDR3 is TGTGCCAGCAGCCAAGATCTGGGAATACAAGAGACCCAGTACTTC. This translates into CASSQDLGIQETQYF. The V and J genes are TRBV3-1 and TRBJ2-5; D gene ambiguous. Between the trimmed V and J ends, which lost 0 bases and 2 bases, there was a span of 10 bases. CDR1 is LGHDT and CDR2 is YNNKEL in the germline V gene (reference sequence). The CDR3 spans 15 residues.

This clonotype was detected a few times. CDR3: CASSLESTDLNYGYTF. CDR3 sequence (DNA): TGTGCCAGCAGCTTGGAGTCAACCGACCTTAACTATGGCTACACCTTC. The V gene is TRBV11-2, the J gene TRBJ1-2; D ambiguous. The CDR3 is made up of 16 amino acids. Trimming removed 3 bases at V and 1 base at J, with 15 bases between. CDR1 SGHAT and CDR2 FQNNGV come from the germline V gene.

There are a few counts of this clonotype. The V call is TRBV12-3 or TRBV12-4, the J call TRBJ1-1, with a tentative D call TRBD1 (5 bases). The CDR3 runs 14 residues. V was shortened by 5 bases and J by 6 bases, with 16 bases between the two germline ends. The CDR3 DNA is TGTGCCAGCAGTCCTAGGGAGGGGAGGGCTGAAGCTTTCTTT. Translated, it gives CASSPREGRAEAFF.

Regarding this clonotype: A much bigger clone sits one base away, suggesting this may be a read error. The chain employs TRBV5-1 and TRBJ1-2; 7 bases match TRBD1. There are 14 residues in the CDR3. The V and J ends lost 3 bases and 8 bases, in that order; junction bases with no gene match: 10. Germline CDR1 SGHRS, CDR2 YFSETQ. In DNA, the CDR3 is TGCGCCAGCAGCTGGAGGACAGGTCGGTTCGGCTACACCTTC. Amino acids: CASSWRTGRFGYTF.

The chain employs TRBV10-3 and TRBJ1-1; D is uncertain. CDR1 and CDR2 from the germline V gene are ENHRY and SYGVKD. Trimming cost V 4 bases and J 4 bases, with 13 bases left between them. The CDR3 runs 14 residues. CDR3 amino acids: CAISVGTDITEAFF. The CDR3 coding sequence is TGTGCCATCAGTGTAGGAACAGATATCACTGAAGCTTTCTTT.

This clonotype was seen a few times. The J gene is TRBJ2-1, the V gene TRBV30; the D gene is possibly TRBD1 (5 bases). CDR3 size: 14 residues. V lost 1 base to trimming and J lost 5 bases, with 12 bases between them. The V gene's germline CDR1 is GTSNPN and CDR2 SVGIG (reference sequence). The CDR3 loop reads CAWSADTHHNEQFF. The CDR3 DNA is TGTGCCTGGAGTGCGGACACCCACCACAATGAGCAGTTCTTC.

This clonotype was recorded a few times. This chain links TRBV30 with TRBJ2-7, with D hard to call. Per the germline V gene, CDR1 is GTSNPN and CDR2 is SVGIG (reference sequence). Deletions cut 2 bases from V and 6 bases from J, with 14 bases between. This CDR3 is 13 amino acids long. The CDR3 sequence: CAWSFARLREQYF. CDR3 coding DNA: TGTGCCTGGAGTTTCGCCCGATTACGCGAGCAGTACTTC.

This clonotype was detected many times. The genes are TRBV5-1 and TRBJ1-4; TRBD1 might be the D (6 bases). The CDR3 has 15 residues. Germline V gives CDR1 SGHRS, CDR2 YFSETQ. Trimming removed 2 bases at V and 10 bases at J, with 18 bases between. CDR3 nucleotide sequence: TGCGCCAGCAGCTTAGGCCGGACAGCGGGGGGAAAACTGTTTTTT. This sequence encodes CASSLGRTAGGKLFF.

Here the CDR3 reads CASMDRNSGNTIYF. The CDR3 region has the DNA TGTGCCAGCATGGACAGGAACTCTGGAAACACCATATATTTT. The rearrangement joins TRBV12-3 or TRBV12-4 to TRBJ1-3, with 7 bases identical to TRBD1. V shed 7 bases, J shed 0 bases, and the junction held 3 bases outside the gene matches. This CDR3 spans 14 amino acids.

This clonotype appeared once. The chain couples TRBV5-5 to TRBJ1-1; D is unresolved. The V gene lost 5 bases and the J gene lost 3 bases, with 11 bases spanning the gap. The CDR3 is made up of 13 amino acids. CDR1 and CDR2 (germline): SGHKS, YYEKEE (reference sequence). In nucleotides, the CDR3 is TGTGCCAGCAGTTACACTTCGGACACTGAAGCTTTCTTT. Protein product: CASSYTSDTEAFF.

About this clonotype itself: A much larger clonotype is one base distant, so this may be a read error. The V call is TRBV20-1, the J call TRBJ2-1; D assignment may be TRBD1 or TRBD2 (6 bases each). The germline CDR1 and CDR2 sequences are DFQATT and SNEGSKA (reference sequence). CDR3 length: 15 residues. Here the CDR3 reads CGARGSGAVVDEQFF. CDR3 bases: TGCGGTGCTAGAGGATCGGGGGCGGTCGTGGATGAGCAGTTCTTC.

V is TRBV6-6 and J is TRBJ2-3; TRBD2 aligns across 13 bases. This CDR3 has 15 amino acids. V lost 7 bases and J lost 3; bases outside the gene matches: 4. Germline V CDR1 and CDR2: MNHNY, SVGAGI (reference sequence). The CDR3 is CASKKGLAGTDTQYF. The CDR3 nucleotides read TGTGCCAGCAAAAAGGGACTAGCGGGGACAGATACGCAGTATTTT.

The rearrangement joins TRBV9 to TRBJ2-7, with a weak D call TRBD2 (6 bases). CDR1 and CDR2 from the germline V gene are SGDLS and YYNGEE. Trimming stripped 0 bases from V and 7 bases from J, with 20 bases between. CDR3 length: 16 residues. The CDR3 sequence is CASSVAPDLARNEQYF. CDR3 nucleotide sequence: TGTGCCAGCAGCGTAGCACCGGACCTAGCGCGCAATGAGCAGTACTTC.

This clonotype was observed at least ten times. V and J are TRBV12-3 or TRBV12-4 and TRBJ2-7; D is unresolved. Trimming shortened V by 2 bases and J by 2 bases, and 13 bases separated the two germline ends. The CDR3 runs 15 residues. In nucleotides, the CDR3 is TGTGCCAGCAGTTTAAGTTGGCGAACTCCCTACGAGCAGTACTTC. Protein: CASSLSWRTPYEQYF.

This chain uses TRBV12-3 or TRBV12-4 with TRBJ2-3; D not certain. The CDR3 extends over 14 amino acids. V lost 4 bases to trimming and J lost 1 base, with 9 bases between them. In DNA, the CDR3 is TGTGCCAGCAGTTGGGCCTGGGGCACAGATACGCAGTATTTT. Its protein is CASSWAWGTDTQYF.

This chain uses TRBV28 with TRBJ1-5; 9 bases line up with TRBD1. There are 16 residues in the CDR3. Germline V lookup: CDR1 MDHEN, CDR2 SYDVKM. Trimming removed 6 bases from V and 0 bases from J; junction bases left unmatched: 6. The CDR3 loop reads CASSRDRVNSNQPQHF. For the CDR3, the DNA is TGTGCCAGCAGCCGGGACAGGGTGAATAGCAATCAGCCCCAGCATTTT.

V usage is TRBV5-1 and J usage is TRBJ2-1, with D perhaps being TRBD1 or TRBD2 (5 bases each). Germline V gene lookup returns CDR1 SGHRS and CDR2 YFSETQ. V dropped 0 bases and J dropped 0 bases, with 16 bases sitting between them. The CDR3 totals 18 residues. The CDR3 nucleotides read TGCGCCAGCAGCTTGGGAGAGGGGAGCATTAGCTCCTACAATGAGCAGTTCTTC. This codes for CASSLGEGSISSYNEQFF.